This is a list of T cell receptor beta chains from one sample in a study of vaccination and CD4 T cells after COVID-19. Each CDR3 protein is one row after TCRdb ran MiXCR on the PCR reads. The sample includes roughly 3,800 distinct CDR3 sequences, around 19% of them seen just once. Antigen specificity for these receptors is unknown. The material sequenced was CD4+ T cells from blood, cultured in vitro. The receptor source for this set is a human donor who had recovered from COVID-19. The CDR3 runs from the conserved cysteine through the conserved F or W. The order of the fields is D gene, clone size, V gene, J gene, CDR3 DNA, CDR3 protein. A D gene is named only where the DNA matches it firmly. The size entry is marked missing in some rows and otherwise reads once, few, many or a size class.

>TRBD1|few|TRBV30|TRBJ1-3
TGTGCCTCGGGGACAGGGGGTGGAAACACCATATATTTT
CASGTGGGNTIYF
>.|medium-sized|TRBV7-9|TRBJ2-5
TGTGCCAGCAGCTTACCCTCAGAGACCCAGTACTTC
CASSLPSETQYF
>.|.|TRBV12-3/TRBV12-4|TRBJ2-7
TGTGCCAGCAGTCCCGGGAGATCCTACGAGCAGTACTTC
CASSPGRSYEQYF
>.|.|TRBV7-3|TRBJ2-2
TGTGCCAGCAGCTTAAAGTATCCGGGGCAGCCAAACACCGGGGAGCTGTTTTTT
CASSLKYPGQPNTGELFF
>.|.|TRBV12-3/TRBV12-4|TRBJ1-2
TGTGCCAGCACGGGTGGCTATGGCTACACCTTC
CASTGGYGYTF
>.|few|TRBV6-1|TRBJ1-6
TGTGCCAGCAGTGAACCAAGGGAGACAGATTTCTATAATTCACCCCTCCACTTT
CASSEPRETDFYNSPLHF
>.|.|TRBV5-5|TRBJ1-2
TGTGCCAGCAGCGACCCAGGTGACAGAAGCTATGGCTACACCTTC
CASSDPGDRSYGYTF
>TRBD2|large|TRBV27|TRBJ2-5
TGTGCCAGCAGTTTAAACGGGGGGGCCTGGGAGACCCAGTACTTC
CASSLNGGAWETQYF
>.|few|TRBV15|TRBJ2-4
TGTGCCACCAGCCGAACGGGGAAGGGAACAAACATTCAGTACTTC
CATSRTGKGTNIQYF
>.|few|TRBV19|TRBJ2-3
TGTGCCAGTAGTTCCCCGGGGTTTAGGGCGGGAAGCACAGATACGCAGTATTTT
CASSSPGFRAGSTDTQYF
>.|few|TRBV20-1|TRBJ1-1
TGCAGAATTGCCGCTGGGAACACTGAAGCTTTCTTT
CRIAAGNTEAFF
>TRBD1|.|TRBV6-1|TRBJ2-2
TGTGCCACCCACTCCGGGACAGGGTTTCCCGGGGAGCTGTTTTTT
CATHSGTGFPGELFF
>.|medium-sized|TRBV6-1|TRBJ1-2
TGTGCCAGCAGTGGAGTCAACCGGGAAGACGGTCGTGGCTACACCTTC
CASSGVNREDGRGYTF
>.|medium-sized|TRBV12-3/TRBV12-4|TRBJ1-1
TGTGCCAGCAGTTTACTCTCGAACACTGAAGCTTTCTTT
CASSLLSNTEAFF
>.|few|TRBV19|TRBJ2-3
TGTGCCAGTAGTATGGACAAGGGGGGTCTCTCGTTCGCGACGCAGTATTTT
CASSMDKGGLSFATQYF
>TRBD2|.|TRBV7-9|TRBJ2-3
TGTGCCAGCAGCCCCCTAGCGGCTAGTTCGGGTACGCAGTATTTT
CASSPLAASSGTQYF
>TRBD1|.|TRBV6-1|TRBJ1-2
TGTGCCAGCAGTCCCGGGACAGGGAGGTACGATGGCTACACCTTC
CASSPGTGRYDGYTF
>.|large|TRBV20-1|TRBJ2-3
TGCAGTGTTCGTCCGGCAAACACAGATACGCAGTATTTT
CSVRPANTDTQYF
>.|.|TRBV4-2|TRBJ1-3
TGTGCCAGCAGCCGGGTCGACGGGGCCGCTGGAAACACCATATATTTT
CASSRVDGAAGNTIYF
>TRBD1|.|TRBV27|TRBJ1-1
TGTGCCAGCAGTTCTCTAGGAGGGGGCGGTGCTTTCTTT
CASSSLGGGGAFF
>TRBD2|.|TRBV11-3|TRBJ2-3
TGTGCCAGCAGCTTCAGCGGGGGGAACACAGATACGCAGTATTTT
CASSFSGGNTDTQYF
>TRBD2|.|TRBV12-3/TRBV12-4|TRBJ2-1
TGTGCCAGCAGTAGCGCTCAGACTAGCGGGGGGTGGGATGAGCAGTTCTTC
CASSSAQTSGGWDEQFF
>.|.|TRBV6-1|TRBJ1-2
TGTGCCAGCAGCGAAGAGGGGAGAAGAGGCTACACCTTC
CASSEEGRRGYTF
>TRBD1|.|TRBV10-3|TRBJ2-7
TGTGCCATCAGTGAGTCGAACAGGGGGAACCCCTACGAGCAGTACTTC
CAISESNRGNPYEQYF
>.|few|TRBV19|TRBJ2-5
TGTGCCAGTAGTATGGCGGGGGCCCCCCAAGAGACCCAGTACTTC
CASSMAGAPQETQYF
>TRBD2|.|TRBV5-4|TRBJ2-1
TGTGCCAGCAGCCCGGCGGCTAGCGGGGGGGCCGATGAGCAGTTCTTC
CASSPAASGGADEQFF
>.|medium-sized|TRBV2|TRBJ2-1
TGTGCCAGCAGTGAAGATCAGTGGGGGGAGCTATACAATGAGCAGTTCTTC
CASSEDQWGELYNEQFF
>.|medium-sized|TRBV20-1|TRBJ2-5
TGCAGTGCCATGAGTGGGCAGGACAAAATTTCGGCCCAGTACTTC
CSAMSGQDKISAQYF
>.|.|TRBV12-3/TRBV12-4|TRBJ2-6
TGTGCCAGCAGTTTGGGGGGCTTAACGACTGGGGCCAACGTCCTGACTTTC
CASSLGGLTTGANVLTF